A selection of T cell receptor beta chains follows, all from one sample in a study of blood T cell repertoires in COVID-19. This table comes from immunoSEQ multiplex PCR, and its TCRdb copy is limited to in-frame clones, with some not included. This sample carries about 170,000 clones, 75% to 90% of them seen once, and the ten largest clones take 0.77%. The sample was PBMCs or T cells enriched from blood (not recorded which). The receptors originated from a woman younger than 35 who had recovered from COVID-19. Each CDR3 is given with its conserved first and last residue. The order of the fields is D gene, J gene, clone size, V gene, CDR3 DNA, CDR3 protein. D genes are given only for firm matches. The size of a clone is reported for some rows only, either as once, few or many, or as a class for expanded clones.

d_gene: NA
j_gene: TRBJ2-7
abundance: NA
v_gene: TRBV28
CDR3nt: TGTGCCAGCAACCCTGGAGACTCCTACGAGCAGTACTTC
CDR3aa: CASNPGDSYEQYF

d_gene: TRBD2
j_gene: TRBJ2-3
abundance: few
v_gene: TRBV4-2
CDR3nt: TGTGCCAGCAGCCAAGCAGTGGCTATGGCGGGAGGGCTGACTAGCACAGATACGCAGTATTTT
CDR3aa: CASSQAVAMAGGLTSTDTQYF

d_gene: TRBD1
j_gene: TRBJ2-3
abundance: NA
v_gene: TRBV5-1
CDR3nt: TGCGCCAGCAGGAGGGGGCATCCAGATACGCAGTATTTT
CDR3aa: CASRRGHPDTQYF

d_gene: TRBD2
j_gene: TRBJ2-3
abundance: NA
v_gene: TRBV9
CDR3nt: TGTGCCAGCAGCGCCCGGTCTAGCGGGAGATGGGGCACAGATACGCAGTATTTT
CDR3aa: CASSARSSGRWGTDTQYF

d_gene: TRBD2
j_gene: TRBJ2-1
abundance: once
v_gene: TRBV30
CDR3nt: TGTGCCTGGAGTGGGGGGAGGACTAGCGGGAGGGCGGGTAATGAGCAGTTCTTC
CDR3aa: CAWSGGRTSGRAGNEQFF

d_gene: TRBD1
j_gene: TRBJ1-2
abundance: NA
v_gene: TRBV18
CDR3nt: TGTGCCAGCTCACCGGAAGGGGGCGGCTACACCTTC
CDR3aa: CASSPEGGGYTF

d_gene: NA
j_gene: TRBJ1-4
abundance: once
v_gene: TRBV5-4
CDR3nt: TGTGCCAGCAGCTTCCACCCCTTAGTTGCTAATGAAAAACTGTTTTTT
CDR3aa: CASSFHPLVANEKLFF

d_gene: TRBD2
j_gene: TRBJ2-7
abundance: NA
v_gene: TRBV27
CDR3nt: TGTGCCAGCCCAACAATAGACCGCGTAGCGGGGAAGATTAGCTCCTACGAGCAGTACTTC
CDR3aa: CASPTIDRVAGKISSYEQYF

d_gene: TRBD1
j_gene: TRBJ2-7
abundance: NA
v_gene: TRBV5-1
CDR3nt: TGCGCCAGCGGTGACAGGGAAGGCGAGCAGTACTTC
CDR3aa: CASGDREGEQYF

d_gene: TRBD2
j_gene: TRBJ2-3
abundance: NA
v_gene: TRBV5-6
CDR3nt: TGTGCCAGCAGTTCCCAGGGAGGGCCACGGCCCTATACGCAGTATTTT
CDR3aa: CASSSQGGPRPYTQYF

d_gene: TRBD1
j_gene: TRBJ1-2
abundance: NA
v_gene: TRBV19
CDR3nt: TGTGCCAGTAGTCCGGGACAGGGCTTTTATGGCTACACCTTC
CDR3aa: CASSPGQGFYGYTF

d_gene: NA
j_gene: TRBJ2-7
abundance: NA
v_gene: TRBV4-1
CDR3nt: TGCGCCAGCAGCCGGAACGCAGGGACTTCGACCTACGAGCAGTACTTC
CDR3aa: CASSRNAGTSTYEQYF

d_gene: NA
j_gene: TRBJ2-1
abundance: NA
v_gene: TRBV15
CDR3nt: TGTGCCACCAGCGAACTCAGGGTCGCCTACAATGAGCAGTTCTTC
CDR3aa: CATSELRVAYNEQFF

d_gene: NA
j_gene: TRBJ2-7
abundance: NA
v_gene: TRBV2
CDR3nt: TGTGCCAGCAGTGAACTGACACGGCTCGAGCAGTACTTC
CDR3aa: CASSELTRLEQYF

d_gene: TRBD2
j_gene: TRBJ2-3
abundance: once
v_gene: TRBV29-1
CDR3nt: TGCAGCGTGAGGACTAGCGGTTACACAGATACGCAGTATTTT
CDR3aa: CSVRTSGYTDTQYF

d_gene: TRBD2
j_gene: TRBJ2-3
abundance: NA
v_gene: TRBV7-2
CDR3nt: TGTGCCAGCAGCTCGGGACTAGGGGTAGGAGATACGCAGTATTTT
CDR3aa: CASSSGLGVGDTQYF

d_gene: NA
j_gene: TRBJ2-2
abundance: once
v_gene: TRBV28
CDR3nt: TGTGCCAGCAGTTTAGGCGGCCACGGGGAGCTGTTTTTT
CDR3aa: CASSLGGHGELFF

d_gene: NA
j_gene: TRBJ2-1
abundance: few
v_gene: TRBV7-3
CDR3nt: TGTGCCAGCAGCTTACGACCCTCGACGGAGGGCCAGTTCTTC
CDR3aa: CASSLRPSTEGQFF

d_gene: TRBD1
j_gene: TRBJ1-1
abundance: NA
v_gene: TRBV25-1
CDR3nt: TGTGCCAGCAGTGAACAGGGGGGAACGGCTTTCTTT
CDR3aa: CASSEQGGTAFF

d_gene: TRBD2
j_gene: TRBJ2-1
abundance: NA
v_gene: TRBV27
CDR3nt: TGTGCCAGCAGTTTAGCCGGGACTAGCTCCTACAATGAGCAGTTCTTC
CDR3aa: CASSLAGTSSYNEQFF

d_gene: TRBD1
j_gene: TRBJ1-4
abundance: NA
v_gene: TRBV27
CDR3nt: TGTGCCAGCAGTACAGGGGGCGGCGGTGAAAAACTGTTTTTT
CDR3aa: CASSTGGGGEKLFF

d_gene: NA
j_gene: TRBJ2-3
abundance: many
v_gene: TRBV29-1
CDR3nt: TGCAGCCTCCGGAGGGCCAGAGATACGCAGTATTTT
CDR3aa: CSLRRARDTQYF

d_gene: NA
j_gene: TRBJ2-6
abundance: NA
v_gene: TRBV25-1
CDR3nt: TGTGCCAGCAGTGGGGGCGGGGCCAACGTCCTGACTTTC
CDR3aa: CASSGGGANVLTF

d_gene: NA
j_gene: TRBJ2-7
abundance: NA
v_gene: TRBV28
CDR3nt: TGTGCCAGCATTAGCGCTGCGACCTACGAGCAGTACTTC
CDR3aa: CASISAATYEQYF

d_gene: NA
j_gene: TRBJ2-7
abundance: NA
v_gene: TRBV6-6
CDR3nt: TGTGCCAGCAGTTACGACAGGAACCACTACGAGCAGTACTTC
CDR3aa: CASSYDRNHYEQYF

d_gene: NA
j_gene: TRBJ2-3
abundance: NA
v_gene: TRBV1
CDR3nt: TGCACCAGCAGCCAGTACGGCGGGAGATCGGCCCTCCCTAGCACAGATACGCAGTATTTT
CDR3aa: CTSSQYGGRSALPSTDTQYF

d_gene: TRBD2
j_gene: TRBJ2-1
abundance: NA
v_gene: TRBV12-5
CDR3nt: TGTGCTAGTGGTTTGGTTCTAGCGGGAGCTGAGGAGCAGTTCTTC
CDR3aa: CASGLVLAGAEEQFF

d_gene: NA
j_gene: TRBJ1-1
abundance: NA
v_gene: TRBV5-1
CDR3nt: TGCGCCAGCAGCTTGGATACCAGGGTGAACACTGAAGCTTTCTTT
CDR3aa: CASSLDTRVNTEAFF

d_gene: NA
j_gene: TRBJ2-3
abundance: NA
v_gene: TRBV7-6
CDR3nt: TGTGCCAGCAGCTCAAGGGTGAGGAGGGCCGGAGATACGCAGTATTTT
CDR3aa: CASSSRVRRAGDTQYF

d_gene: NA
j_gene: TRBJ1-5
abundance: NA
v_gene: TRBV19
CDR3nt: TGTGCCAGTAGTGCCTGGACAGTTAGCAATCAGCCCCAGCATTTT
CDR3aa: CASSAWTVSNQPQHF

d_gene: NA
j_gene: TRBJ1-1
abundance: once
v_gene: TRBV11-2
CDR3nt: TGTGCCAGCAGCTTAGCGTGGGGAGCCACTGAAGCTTTCTTT
CDR3aa: CASSLAWGATEAFF

d_gene: TRBD1
j_gene: TRBJ1-1
abundance: NA
v_gene: TRBV5-4
CDR3nt: TGTGCCAGCAGCTTAACGAGCAGGGACAGCTATGAAGCTTTCTTT
CDR3aa: CASSLTSRDSYEAFF

d_gene: NA
j_gene: TRBJ2-6
abundance: once
v_gene: TRBV18
CDR3nt: TGTGCCAGCTCACCTCTCACAAACTCTGGGGCCAACGTCCTGACTTTC
CDR3aa: CASSPLTNSGANVLTF

d_gene: TRBD2
j_gene: TRBJ2-7
abundance: once
v_gene: TRBV27
CDR3nt: TGTGCCAGCAGTTTAAGGGGCCAGGGAGGGACCCCCACTTCCTACGAGCAGTACTTC
CDR3aa: CASSLRGQGGTPTSYEQYF

d_gene: TRBD2
j_gene: TRBJ2-7
abundance: once
v_gene: TRBV10-3
CDR3nt: TGTGCCATCAGTGAAGCTAGCGGGAGGGTCTACGAGCAGTACTTC
CDR3aa: CAISEASGRVYEQYF

d_gene: TRBD2
j_gene: TRBJ2-1
abundance: NA
v_gene: TRBV7-9
CDR3nt: TGTGCCAGCAGCCACCAGGGACTAGCCCACAGGGAGCAGTTCTTC
CDR3aa: CASSHQGLAHREQFF

d_gene: NA
j_gene: TRBJ1-4
abundance: once
v_gene: TRBV9
CDR3nt: TGTGCCAGCAGCGGAGCAGGGGTAGGTCATGAAAAACTGTTTTTT
CDR3aa: CASSGAGVGHEKLFF

d_gene: NA
j_gene: TRBJ2-7
abundance: NA
v_gene: TRBV19
CDR3nt: TGTGCCAGTAGTATAGCGGGAGAGCCGTCCTACGAGCAGTACTTC
CDR3aa: CASSIAGEPSYEQYF

d_gene: TRBD2
j_gene: TRBJ2-7
abundance: NA
v_gene: TRBV10-3
CDR3nt: TGTGCCATCAGGGCTAGCGGGAACTACGAGCAGTACTTC
CDR3aa: CAIRASGNYEQYF

d_gene: TRBD1
j_gene: TRBJ1-5
abundance: NA
v_gene: TRBV2
CDR3nt: TGTGCCAGCAATAACAGGGGTAGCGGCAATCAGCCCCAGCATTTT
CDR3aa: CASNNRGSGNQPQHF

d_gene: NA
j_gene: TRBJ1-2
abundance: NA
v_gene: TRBV4-2
CDR3nt: TGTGCCAGCAGCCAAGATGGAGGGCTTCGGGGGGATGGCTACACCTTC
CDR3aa: CASSQDGGLRGDGYTF

d_gene: NA
j_gene: TRBJ2-6
abundance: NA
v_gene: TRBV2
CDR3nt: TGTGCCAGCAGTGGACAGCTTATGACCTCTGGGGCCAACGTCCTGACTTTC
CDR3aa: CASSGQLMTSGANVLTF